What follows are 22 T cell receptor beta chains derived from one specimen sequenced in a study of blood T cell repertoires in COVID-19. TCRdb's table, derived via immunoSEQ multiplex PCR, lists solely in-frame clones and lacks some. The sample has about 100,000 clones, 70% to 90% seen once. The sequenced material came from peripheral blood. These receptor sequences come from a man aged 50 or older with active or convalescent COVID-19.

This clone was counted only a few times. At the DNA level, this CDR3 is encoded by other sequences in the same sample as well. V is TRBV5-1 and J is TRBJ2-7, with D possibly matching TRBD1 (6 bases). CDR3 length: 13 amino acids. V was shortened by 0 bases and J by 6 bases, with 10 bases between the two germline ends. Per germline, CDR1 SGHRS and CDR2 YFSETQ. CDR3 region: CASSLEQGREQYF. The CDR3 coding sequence is TGCGCCAGCAGCTTGGAACAGGGCCGCGAGCAGTACTTC.

The chain combines TRBV19 with TRBJ1-5, with unresolved D. Germline CDR1 and CDR2: LNHDA and SQIVND (reference sequence). The CDR3 is made up of 12 amino acids. Trimming removed 6 bases from V and 4 bases from J, with 7 bases in between. The CDR3 region is CASRQANQPQHF. The CDR3 DNA is TGTGCCAGTAGGCAGGCAAATCAGCCCCAGCATTTT.

The V and J genes are TRBV27 and TRBJ2-7, with 8 nucleotides matching TRBD2. This CDR3 region has 16 residues. V dropped 5 bases and J dropped 0; count of bases not matched to a gene: 9. Germline V gene data show CDR1 as MNHEY and CDR2 as SMNVEV (reference sequence). For the CDR3, the DNA is TGTGCCAGCAGTAAATACCGGACTAGCTACTCCTACGAGCAGTACTTC. Translating gives CASSKYRTSYSYEQYF.

J is TRBJ2-3 and V is TRBV12-5; 8 bases agree with TRBD2. This CDR3 is 14 amino acids long. J gave up 5 bases and V 6 bases, and 7 bases lay outside the gene matches. Germline V gives CDR1 LGHNT, CDR2 FRNRAP. CDR3: CASGRGLARDTQYF. Here the CDR3 DNA reads TGTGCTAGTGGCCGAGGACTAGCTAGAGATACGCAGTATTTT.

A few counts support this clone. The chain couples TRBV27 to TRBJ1-6; TRBD1 aligns across 12 bases. From germline, CDR1 is MNHEY and CDR2 SMNVEV (reference sequence). J lost 7 bases, V lost 10 bases, and 2 bases had no gene match. This CDR3 contains 13 residues. The CDR3: CAIGTGGNSPLHF. The CDR3 region has the DNA TGTGCCATTGGGACAGGGGGCAATTCACCCCTCCACTTT.

This clone has just one count. The gene calls are TRBV6-4 and TRBJ1-1; a possible D gene is TRBD1 (5 bases). The germline V gene encodes CDR1 MRHNA and CDR2 SNTAGT. V gave up 3 bases and J gave up 0 bases, with 5 bases separating them. This CDR3 spans 13 amino acids. The CDR3 is CASSEQVNTEAFF. CDR3 nucleotide sequence: TGTGCCAGCAGTGAACAGGTGAACACTGAAGCTTTCTTT.

Comments on this clone: The junction departs from germline at one end; a sequencing error may be responsible. The chain joins TRBV29-1 to TRBJ2-2; TRBD2 agrees at 10 bases. This CDR3 spans 15 amino acids. Germline V lookup: CDR1 SQVTM, CDR2 ANQGSEA. CDR3 sequence: CSAETRTSGPGELFF. The DNA for the CDR3 is TGCAGCGCTGAAACCAGGACTAGCGGTCCCGGGGAGCTGTTTTTT.

The CDR3 DNA follows: TGTGCCAGCAGTTCTCCGGGACAGATGAACACTGAAGCTTTCTTT. This codes for CASSSPGQMNTEAFF. The rearrangement joins TRBV28 to TRBJ1-1, with 7 nucleotides matching TRBD1. Germline V gene lookup returns CDR1 MDHEN and CDR2 SYDVKM. CDR3 length: 15 amino acids. Germline trimming cut 4 bases from V and 0 bases from J; bases unmatched to any gene: 5. The whole variable domain, filled in from reference TRBV28 and TRBJ1-1, reads DVKVTQSSRYLVKRTGEKVFLECVQDMDHENMFWYRQDPGLGLRLIYFSYDVKMKEKGDIPEGYSVSREKKERFSLILESASTNQTSMYLCASSSPGQMNTEAFFGQGTRLTVV.

To note about this clone: An end of the junction does not agree with germline; a read error may underlie this. Distinct nucleotide sequences in the sample also encode this CDR3. The CDR3 reads CASSLGTGQETQYF. The CDR3 DNA reads as TGCGCCAGCAGCCTTGGGACAGGGCAAGAGACCCAGTACTTC. The rearrangement uses TRBV7-2 and TRBJ2-5; TRBD1 agrees at 9 bases. The CDR3 has 14 amino acids. CDR1 and CDR2 (germline): SGHTA, FQGNSA.

This chain connects TRBV9 to TRBJ1-1; 9 bases match TRBD1. The CDR3 contains 13 residues. V gave up 3 bases and J gave up 11 bases; unmatched junction bases: 8. Germline V gene lookup returns CDR1 SGDLS and CDR2 YYNGEE. As DNA, the CDR3 is TGTGCCAGCAGCGGCGAGACAGGGGGTGCCGCTTTCTTT. It encodes CASSGETGGAAFF.

This clone was found many times. V is TRBV11-3 and J is TRBJ2-7; 9 bases map to TRBD1. V gave up 5 bases and J gave up 2 bases; unmatched junction bases: 13. Per the germline V gene, CDR1 is SGHNT and CDR2 is YENEEA. The CDR3 is 17 amino acids. Written as DNA, the CDR3 is TGTGCCAGCAGCCCCTTCCGGGACAGGGCTGCCCCCTACGAGCAGTACTTC. It codes for CASSPFRDRAAPYEQYF.

The chain joins TRBV5-4 to TRBJ2-3; 10 bases fit TRBD2. The V and J ends lost 3 bases and 2 bases, in that order; junction bases with no gene match: 9. From germline, CDR1 is SGHNT and CDR2 YYREEE (reference sequence). The CDR3 has 17 amino acids. CDR3 nucleotides: TGTGCCAGCAGCTCGTTAGCGGGAGGACTCATCACAGATACGCAGTATTTT. Encoded protein: CASSSLAGGLITDTQYF. The full variable domain, rest sourced from reference TRBV5-4 and TRBJ2-3, is ETGVTQSPTHLIKTRGQQVTLRCSSQSGHNTVSWYQQALGQGPQFIFQYYREEENGRGNFPPRFSGLQFPNYSSELNVNALELDDSALYLCASSSLAGGLITDTQYFGPGTRLTVL.

V is TRBV15 and J is TRBJ2-2, with D tentatively TRBD2 (6 bases). Trimming removed 1 base at V and 5 bases at J, with 17 bases between. This CDR3 spans 17 amino acids. Germline-derived CDR1 and CDR2 are LNHNV and YYDKDF (reference sequence). The CDR3 coding sequence is TGTGCCACCAGCAGAGTAAGCGGAGGGCTCCAAACCGGGGAGCTGTTTTTT. Its translation is CATSRVSGGLQTGELFF.

This clone was seen more than once but under ten times. The gene calls are TRBV5-1 and TRBJ2-5; possibly TRBD1 for D (7 bases). Germline lookup yields CDR1 SGHRS and CDR2 YFSETQ. The CDR3 has 14 amino acids. V shed 0 bases and J shed 5 bases, with 11 bases lying between them. CDR3 nucleotides: TGCGCCAGCAGCTTGGTTCCAGGGGGGGAGACCCAGTACTTC. This sequence encodes CASSLVPGGETQYF.

The chain joins TRBV2 to TRBJ2-1; no reliable D call. Germline V gives CDR1 SNHLY, CDR2 FYNNEI. Trimming took off 1 base at V and 10 bases at J, with 8 bases between the two ends. The CDR3 consists of 12 residues. CDR3 in amino acids: CASSEGGREQFF. CDR3 sequence (DNA): TGTGCCAGCAGTGAAGGCGGCCGGGAGCAGTTCTTC.

With respect to this clone: A junction boundary mismatches the germline segment, possibly from a read error. V and J are TRBV5-6 and TRBJ1-2; 8 bases line up with TRBD1. CDR1 and CDR2 from the germline V gene are SGHDT and YYEEEE. The CDR3 spans 13 residues. In nucleotides, the CDR3 is TGTGCCAGCAGCTTAGACAGGGGCCCGGTGGGCCTCTTC. This sequence encodes CASSLDRGPVGLF.

This sequence joins TRBV14 and TRBJ2-3; 10 bases agree with TRBD1. CDR1 SGHDN and CDR2 FVKESK come from the germline V gene. There are 20 residues in the CDR3. V shed 5 bases and J 0 bases; nucleotides not matched to a gene: 17. This chain's CDR3 is CASSSRPGQGPRFSTDTQYF. The CDR3 DNA is TGTGCCAGCAGCAGCCGACCGGGACAGGGGCCGAGATTTAGCACAGATACGCAGTATTTT.

The chain is built from TRBV6-5 and TRBJ2-1; 13 nucleotides match TRBD2. The CDR3 length is 13 residues. Germline CDR1 MNHEY, CDR2 SVGAGI. V lost 6 bases and J lost 12; bases outside the gene matches: 5. The CDR3 region is CASSGTSGIWQFF. Written as DNA, the CDR3 is TGTGCCAGCAGCGGGACTAGCGGGATTTGGCAGTTCTTC.

The chain has TRBV7-8 and TRBJ2-6; tentatively, D is TRBD2 (6 bases). Per germline, CDR1 SGHVS and CDR2 FQNEAQ. Trimming cost V 5 bases and J 7 bases, with 18 bases left between them. The CDR3 consists of 16 residues. In DNA form, the CDR3 reads TGTGCCAGCAGCGAAAGAAGGGACTTGAGAGCCAACGTCCTGACTTTC. It translates to CASSERRDLRANVLTF.

V gene TRBV18 combines with J gene TRBJ1-3; 9 bases map to TRBD1. After removal of 4 bases from V and 0 bases from J, the junction contained 10 bases not matched to a gene. Germline values: CDR1 KGHSH, CDR2 LQKENI. CDR3 length: 18 residues. CDR3 protein: CASSQPGQGLPSGNTIYF. The CDR3 DNA is TGTGCCAGCTCACAGCCGGGACAGGGTCTACCCTCTGGAAACACCATATATTTT.

The J gene is TRBJ2-3, the V gene TRBV5-4; the match to TRBD2 covers 9 bases. The CDR3 spans 16 residues. The germline gives CDR1 SGHNT, CDR2 YYREEE (reference sequence). J gave up 7 bases and V 1 base, and 10 bases lay outside the gene matches. The CDR3 region has the DNA TGTGCCAGCAGCTTGCCACTAGCGGGCAACATTAATACGCAGTATTTT. It yields the protein CASSLPLAGNINTQYF.

The chain employs TRBV27 and TRBJ1-3; 7 bases agree with TRBD1. The CDR3 runs 17 residues. CDR1 MNHEY and CDR2 SMNVEV come from the germline V gene (reference sequence). The J segment lost 1 base and the V segment lost 1 base, leaving 7 bases of the junction unmatched. This chain's CDR3 is CASSLYGTALSGNTIYF. The CDR3 DNA sequence: TGTGCCAGCAGTTTATACGGGACAGCTCTTTCTGGAAACACCATATATTTT.